This T cell receptor beta chain was sequenced during a study of shared clonotypes between healthy human individuals. General observations from the study: Rarefaction revealed incomplete sorted-subset sequencing despite large depth. Among donors, clonotype sharing was expected to be affected by sequencing depth. Relative to memory subsets, naive subsets generally showed larger estimated richness.

Of note for this clone: Its antigen remains unidentified.

Clones were sequenced by immunoSEQ multiplex PCR, and TCRdb holds only the in-frame ones, with some missing. The repertoire includes some 600,000 clones, around 96% of them detected once, and less than 0.13% sits in the top ten. Terminally differentiated effector memory CD45RA+ cells were excluded from the naive CD8 cells, which were CD45RO-negative and positively selected for CCR7. The CDR3 runs 14 residues. Trimming cost V 5 bases and J 6 bases, with 15 bases left between them. The germline gives CDR1 PRHDT, CDR2 FYEKMQ (reference sequence). This TCR came from a woman under 40 in good health. This sequence joins TRBV13 and TRBJ2-3; perhaps TRBD2 as D (5 bases). The sequenced sample consisted of naive CD8+ T cells sorted from blood. Written as DNA, the CDR3 is TGTGCCAGCAGCCCGGAGGTACATCCCGATACGCAGTATTTT. Translation: CASSPEVHPDTQYF.